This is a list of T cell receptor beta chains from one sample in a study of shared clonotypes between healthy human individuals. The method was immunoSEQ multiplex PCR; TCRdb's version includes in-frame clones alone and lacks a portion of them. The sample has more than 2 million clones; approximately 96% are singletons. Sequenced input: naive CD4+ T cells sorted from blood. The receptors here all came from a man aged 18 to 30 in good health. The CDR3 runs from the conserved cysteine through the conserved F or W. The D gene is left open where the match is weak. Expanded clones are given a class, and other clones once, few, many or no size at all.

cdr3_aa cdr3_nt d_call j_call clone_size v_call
CAIRTHGTDNSPLHF TGTGCCATCAGGACACACGGGACAGACAATTCACCCCTCCACTTT TRBD1 TRBJ1-6 . TRBV10-3
CASSLNLVTQYF TGTGCCAGCAGCCTAAACTTGGTTACGCAGTATTTT . TRBJ2-3 . TRBV14
CASSVGGATGELFF TGTGCCAGCAGCGTAGGAGGGGCGACCGGGGAGCTGTTTTTT . TRBJ2-2 . TRBV9
CASSDQSYGYTF TGTGCCAGCAGCGACCAGAGCTATGGCTACACCTTC . TRBJ1-2 few TRBV7-2
CAWSVGGSSYEQYF TGTGCCTGGAGTGTAGGGGGGTCCTCCTACGAGCAGTACTTC . TRBJ2-7 . TRBV30
CASSYQGGEQFF TGCGCCAGCAGTTACCAGGGCGGTGAGCAGTTCTTC . TRBJ2-1 once TRBV10-1
CASRNPGMDSPLHF TGTGCCAGCAGGAATCCTGGAATGGATTCACCCCTCCACTTT . TRBJ1-6 few TRBV6-1
CASRQAGLNTEAFF TGCGCCAGCCGTCAGGCGGGTTTGAACACTGAAGCTTTCTTT . TRBJ1-1 . TRBV4-1
CASRPDAGYEQYF TGTGCCAGCAGACCGGATGCGGGCTACGAGCAGTACTTC . TRBJ2-7 . TRBV27
CASSFAGPSYEQYF TGTGCCAGCAGCTTTGCGGGGCCCTCCTACGAGCAGTACTTC . TRBJ2-7 . TRBV5-6
CASSLALAGPYNEQFF TGCGCCAGCAGCTTGGCACTAGCGGGACCTTACAATGAGCAGTTCTTC TRBD2 TRBJ2-1 . TRBV5-1
CATSRDSYEQYF TGTGCCACCAGCAGAGACAGTTACGAGCAGTACTTC . TRBJ2-7 . TRBV15
CASSYSNVQPQHF TGTGCCAGCAGTTACTCGAACGTCCAGCCCCAGCATTTT . TRBJ1-5 . TRBV6-6
CSVHSRTPLTHNEQFF TGCAGCGTCCATTCTCGGACACCGCTCACCCACAATGAGCAGTTCTTC . TRBJ2-1 . TRBV29-1
CASSLVGQGKDEQYF TGCGCCAGCAGCTTGGTAGGACAGGGGAAAGACGAGCAGTACTTC TRBD1 TRBJ2-7 . TRBV5-1
CASSLGAAETQYF TGTGCCAGCAGCTTAGGGGCGGCAGAGACCCAGTACTTC . TRBJ2-5 . TRBV7-2
CASSSQGGDTGELFF TGCGCCAGCAGCTCACAGGGAGGGGACACCGGGGAGCTGTTTTTT . TRBJ2-2 . TRBV5-1
CSVAGTDSNQPQHF TGCAGCGTTGCCGGGACGGATAGCAATCAGCCCCAGCATTTT . TRBJ1-5 . TRBV29-1
CASSYSRVGSKNIQYF TGTGCCAGCAGTTACTCCCGGGTAGGATCCAAAAACATTCAGTACTTC . TRBJ2-4 . TRBV6-5
CASSGGASGRRGEQYF TGCGCCAGCAGTGGGGGCGCTAGCGGGAGGAGAGGCGAGCAGTACTTC TRBD2 TRBJ2-7 . TRBV10-2
CASRTGTGVGEQYF TGTGCCAGCAGAACCGGGACAGGGGTCGGCGAGCAGTACTTC TRBD1 TRBJ2-7 . TRBV6-1
CASSPPGHLNTEAFF TGTGCCAGCAGTCCCCCGGGACACTTGAACACTGAAGCTTTCTTT . TRBJ1-1 . TRBV28
CASSLVGGTGYEQYF TGTGCCAGCAGCTTAGTGGGAGGGACCGGATACGAGCAGTACTTC TRBD2 TRBJ2-7 few TRBV5-4
CASSSRDSNLNIQYF TGCGCCAGCAGCTCCCGGGACAGCAATTTAAACATTCAGTACTTC TRBD1 TRBJ2-4 . TRBV5-1
CASSPSGRDTDTQYF TGCGCCAGCAGCCCCTCAGGGAGGGACACAGATACGCAGTATTTT TRBD2 TRBJ2-3 . TRBV5-1
CASSLWPGGSYGYTF TGTGCCAGCAGTTTATGGCCAGGGGGAAGTTATGGCTACACCTTC TRBD1 TRBJ1-2 . TRBV27
CASSLVQGGSRETQYF TGTGCCAGCAGCTTAGTTCAGGGCGGGAGTCGGGAGACCCAGTACTTC TRBD2 TRBJ2-5 . TRBV7-2
CASSSASNTEAFF TGTGCCAGTAGCTCTGCCAGTAACACTGAAGCTTTCTTT . TRBJ1-1 few TRBV19
CASSLNVGQASYEQYF TGTGCCAGCAGCTTGAATGTCGGACAGGCGAGCTACGAGCAGTACTTC TRBD1 TRBJ2-7 . TRBV11-2
CASSDTGTGGVGGYTF TGTGCCAGCAGTGATACGGGGACAGGGGGTGTTGGTGGCTACACCTTC TRBD1 TRBJ1-2 once TRBV25-1
CAWSAGTVSSSEQYF TGTGCCTGGAGTGCGGGGACCGTCTCTAGCTCCGAGCAGTACTTC . TRBJ2-7 . TRBV30
CASTLGGRNYGYTF TGTGCCAGCACTCTAGGGGGACGGAACTATGGCTACACCTTC . TRBJ1-2 . TRBV28
CASSSTSNEQFF TGTGCCAGCAGTTCGACCAGCAATGAGCAGTTCTTC . TRBJ2-1 once TRBV28
CASSVGGVGQPQHF TGTGCCAGCAGCGTAGGGGGGGTAGGTCAGCCCCAGCATTTT . TRBJ1-5 . TRBV9
CASGGDGNTGELFF TGTGCCTCGGGGGGCGATGGTAACACCGGGGAGCTGTTTTTT . TRBJ2-2 . TRBV30
CSVVQTDTQYF TGCAGCGTTGTTCAAACAGATACGCAGTATTTT . TRBJ2-3 . TRBV29-1
CASIVRLAGGGTDTQYF TGTGCCAGCATTGTTCGACTAGCGGGTGGGGGCACAGATACGCAGTATTTT TRBD2 TRBJ2-3 . TRBV11-2
CASSQGSSGTGLNTIYF TGTGCCAGCAGCCAAGGCTCCTCCGGGACAGGGTTGAACACCATATATTTT TRBD1 TRBJ1-3 . TRBV4-2
CATQRAGASGEQYF TGTGCCACGCAAAGAGCGGGAGCTTCGGGTGAGCAGTACTTC TRBD2 TRBJ2-7 . TRBV10-3
CASTVQGGDDRWVYEQYF TGTGCCAGCACAGTGCAGGGAGGCGACGACCGATGGGTCTACGAGCAGTACTTC . TRBJ2-7 . TRBV2
CASIAGSQSEAFF TGTGCCAGCATCGCAGGGTCTCAATCTGAAGCTTTCTTT . TRBJ1-1 . TRBV5-4
CASSFITGGDGYTF TGTGCCAGCAGCTTTATTACAGGGGGAGATGGCTACACCTTC TRBD1 TRBJ1-2 . TRBV7-9
CASSYSGGFYYGYTF TGTGCCAGCAGTTACTCGGGGGGGTTCTACTATGGCTACACCTTC . TRBJ1-2 . TRBV6-5
CAWGGIGTDTDTQYF TGTGCCTGGGGAGGGATCGGGACTGACACAGATACGCAGTATTTT . TRBJ2-3 . TRBV30
CASSQGVWNSPLHF TGCGCCAGCAGCCAAGGGGTGTGGAATTCACCCCTCCACTTT . TRBJ1-6 . TRBV4-1
CASSLVTGGSYGYTF TGTGCCAGCAGCTTGGTGACAGGGGGCTCCTATGGCTACACCTTC TRBD1 TRBJ1-2 . TRBV7-2
CASSLSTQETQYF TGCGCCAGCAGCTTGAGTACTCAAGAGACCCAGTACTTC . TRBJ2-5 . TRBV5-1
CASSELGSSGYF TGTGCCAGCAGTGAATTAGGTTCCTCCGGGTACTTC . TRBJ2-7 once TRBV6-1
CATHKGGPYDSPLHF TGTGCCACCCACAAGGGGGGGCCCTACGATTCACCCCTCCACTTT . TRBJ1-6 . TRBV27
CASSSQGDEQYF TGTGCCAGCAGCTCACAGGGAGACGAGCAGTACTTC . TRBJ2-7 . TRBV11-3